These 20 T cell receptor beta chains originate from one sample sequenced in a study of cytomegalovirus exposure and HLA in healthy donors. 13 Jbeta primers and 60 Vbeta primers were used for the PCR. Measured with immunoSEQ multiplex PCR; TCRdb has only the in-frame clones, and not every one. Among about 150,000 clones listed, around 80% were seen once. Source material: PBMCs. These receptor sequences come from a woman under 30 in good health and CMV-seronegative.

This clone came up once. The rearrangement uses TRBV6-1 and TRBJ2-4; perhaps TRBD1 as D (7 bases). Germline V gene sequence: CDR1 MNHNS, CDR2 SASEGT. CDR3 length equals 17 residues. The V end lost 2 bases, the J end lost 1 base, and 15 bases lay between the germline ends. CDR3 nucleotides: TGTGCCAGCAGTGAACGTCGGAGGGGGCTTGCCAAAAACATTCAGTACTTC. The encoded protein is CASSERRRGLAKNIQYF.

J is TRBJ1-2 and V is TRBV30; 7 bases fit TRBD1. The junction had 9 bases not matched to a gene; V was cut back by 3 bases and J by 8 bases. CDR1 is GTSNPN, CDR2 SVGIG, per germline (reference sequence). The CDR3 covers 13 residues. The CDR3 reads CAWRGDSFSGYTF. CDR3 sequence (DNA): TGTGCCTGGAGGGGGGACAGCTTCTCCGGCTACACCTTC.

The chain couples TRBV7-9 to TRBJ1-6; 7 nucleotides match TRBD1. Germline values: CDR1 SEHNR, CDR2 FQNEAQ (reference sequence). Trimming removed 5 bases from V and 5 bases from J; junction bases left unmatched: 15. The CDR3 runs 18 residues. The CDR3 DNA reads TGTGCCAGCAGCCGATCCCGACAGGGTGTGTTCAATAATTCACCCCTCCACTTT. It codes for CASSRSRQGVFNNSPLHF.

This sequence joins TRBV25-1 and TRBJ1-1; D remains unclear. The ends were cut back, 10 bases at V and 4 bases at J, with 7 bases in the middle. Germline loops: CDR1 MGHDK, CDR2 SYGVNS. CDR3 length: 10 amino acids. The CDR3 region has the DNA TGTGCCACCTTCGGCACTGAAGCTTTCTTT. It is translated as CATFGTEAFF.

The V and J genes are TRBV6-6 and TRBJ1-5, with 8 nucleotides matching TRBD1. V dropped 2 bases and J dropped 3; count of bases not matched to a gene: 3. CDR1 is MNHNY and CDR2 is SVGAGI in the germline V gene (reference sequence). There are 15 residues in the CDR3. CDR3 sequence (DNA): TGTGCCAGCAGTTACCCGACAGGGGACAATCAGCCCCAGCATTTT. This encodes CASSYPTGDNQPQHF.

The chain recombines TRBV5-1 with TRBJ1-1; no clear D gene. V gave up 1 base and J gave up 1 base, with 8 bases separating them. The CDR3 contains 14 residues. The V gene's germline CDR1 is SGHRS and CDR2 YFSETQ. The CDR3 nucleotides read TGCGCCAGCAGCTTGAATCCCCGGAACACTGAAGCTTTCTTT. It translates to CASSLNPRNTEAFF.

This CDR3 reads CASSQFIRGEQFF. For the CDR3, the DNA is TGCGCCAGCAGCCAGTTTATCCGGGGTGAGCAGTTCTTC. V gene TRBV4-1 combines with J gene TRBJ2-1, with D perhaps TRBD2 (5 bases). V dropped 3 bases and J dropped 9 bases, with 12 bases sitting between them. CDR3 size: 13 residues. The V gene's germline CDR1 is MGHRA and CDR2 YSYEKL.

Only one count was recorded for this clone. This chain connects TRBV18 to TRBJ1-2; TRBD1 aligns across 9 bases. The CDR3 contains 15 residues. The junction had 9 bases not matched to a gene; V was cut back by 3 bases and J by 7 bases. CDR1 KGHSH and CDR2 LQKENI come from the germline V gene. The CDR3 loop reads CASSPSTGTGPGYTF. The CDR3 nucleotides read TGTGCCAGCTCACCCTCTACCGGGACAGGGCCTGGCTACACCTTC.

V is TRBV11-3 and J is TRBJ1-3, with a tentative D call TRBD1 (5 bases). V was trimmed by 3 bases and J by 4 bases, leaving 13 bases between them. The germline V gene encodes CDR1 SGHNT and CDR2 YENEEA. The length of the CDR3 is 15 residues. CDR3 bases: TGTGCCAGCAGCTTCGGGGGTGTGCGCGGAAACACCATATATTTT. Translated: CASSFGGVRGNTIYF.

The gene calls are TRBV30 and TRBJ2-7, with D perhaps TRBD2 (6 bases). The CDR3 is made up of 16 amino acids. The V and J ends lost 4 bases and 0 bases respectively, with 19 bases between them. CDR1 GTSNPN and CDR2 SVGIG come from the germline V gene (reference sequence). CDR3 in amino acids: CAWTSSMGLHSYEQYF. DNA for the CDR3: TGTGCCTGGACCTCTTCCATGGGACTCCACTCCTACGAGCAGTACTTC.

The chain recombines TRBV30 with TRBJ2-1; perhaps TRBD1 as D (7 bases). Trimming took off 1 base at V and 4 bases at J, with 14 bases between the two ends. Germline assignment: CDR1 GTSNPN and CDR2 SVGIG (reference sequence). This CDR3 region has 15 residues. CDR3 in amino acids: CAWSDRGLPYNEQFF. Written as DNA, the CDR3 is TGTGCCTGGAGTGACAGGGGACTTCCATACAATGAGCAGTTCTTC.

J is TRBJ2-1 and V is TRBV14; the D gene is possibly TRBD2 (5 bases). The CDR3 is made up of 13 amino acids. Deletions cut 4 bases from V and 6 bases from J, with 10 bases between. The germline V gene encodes CDR1 SGHDN and CDR2 FVKESK. The CDR3 sequence: CASSRGLGNEQFF. The CDR3 bases are TGTGCCAGCAGCCGAGGGTTGGGCAATGAGCAGTTCTTC.

This clone was seen a single time. The sample contains more than one DNA sequence encoding this CDR3. This rearrangement joins TRBV5-1 to TRBJ2-2; D is unclear. CDR1 and CDR2 (germline): SGHRS, YFSETQ. The CDR3 sequence is 15 residues long. Trimming shortened V by 2 bases and J by 0 bases, and 8 bases separated the two germline ends. In DNA, the CDR3 is TGCGCCAGCAGCTTCAGACTGGCGAACACCGGGGAGCTGTTTTTT. The encoded protein is CASSFRLANTGELFF.

The CDR3 here is CASSLTGNTEAFF. The CDR3 region has the DNA TGTGCCAGCAGCCTGACAGGGAACACTGAAGCTTTCTTT. V usage is TRBV6-6 and J usage is TRBJ1-1; a weak D match, TRBD1 (6 bases). The length of the CDR3 is 13 residues. CDR1 is MNHNY and CDR2 is SVGAGI in the germline V gene (reference sequence). The germline V and J ends were trimmed by 6 bases and 1 base, with 9 bases remaining between them.

The chain recombines TRBV6-1 with TRBJ2-7; no reliable D call. The CDR3 is made up of 11 amino acids. Trimming stripped 3 bases from V and 7 bases from J, with 7 bases between. Germline V lookup: CDR1 MNHNS, CDR2 SASEGT. CDR3 bases: TGTGCCAGCAGTGAGCGTCGGGAGCAGTACTTC. It specifies CASSERREQYF.

V gene TRBV19 combines with J gene TRBJ1-5, with a weak D call TRBD1 (5 bases). The CDR3 is 14 residues long. V was clipped by 1 base and J by 6 bases, with 10 bases between them. The V gene's germline CDR1 is LNHDA and CDR2 SQIVND (reference sequence). The CDR3 DNA sequence: TGTGCCAGTAGTATAGTACAGGTCGGTCAGCCCCAGCATTTT. Protein product: CASSIVQVGQPQHF.

The rearrangement uses TRBV7-9 and TRBJ2-2; D not certain. Germline V gene lookup returns CDR1 SEHNR and CDR2 FQNEAQ (reference sequence). This CDR3 has 15 residues. Trimming pared 2 bases from V and 0 bases from J, leaving 7 bases between. In nucleotides, the CDR3 is TGTGCCAGCAGCTTACACAGTTCGAACACCGGGGAGCTGTTTTTT. Encoded protein: CASSLHSSNTGELFF.

CDR3 DNA sequence: TGTGCCAGCAGTGGGCAGGGGTACGAGCAGTACTTC. Protein: CASSGQGYEQYF. V is TRBV28 and J is TRBJ2-7, with D perhaps matching TRBD1 (6 bases). The CDR3 sequence is 12 residues long. Germline CDR1 reads MDHEN; CDR2 reads SYDVKM. The V and J ends lost 5 bases and 4 bases respectively, with 9 bases between them. Combining the CDR3 with reference TRBV28 and TRBJ2-7 gives the whole variable domain DVKVTQSSRYLVKRTGEKVFLECVQDMDHENMFWYRQDPGLGLRLIYFSYDVKMKEKGDIPEGYSVSREKKERFSLILESASTNQTSMYLCASSGQGYEQYFGPGTRLTVT.

The V and J genes are TRBV6-4 and TRBJ1-1; perhaps TRBD1 as D (5 bases). Germline V gene lookup returns CDR1 MRHNA and CDR2 SNTAGT. The CDR3 runs 13 residues. With 5 bases removed from V and 4 bases from J, the gap between germline ends came to 11 bases. The DNA of the CDR3 is TGTGCCAGCAGTAAGTTAAGGGGCACTGAAGCTTTCTTT. Its protein is CASSKLRGTEAFF.

There are a few counts of this clone. This chain links TRBV11-2 with TRBJ2-1; 7 bases fit TRBD1. CDR3 size: 12 residues. V gave up 5 bases and J gave up 7 bases; unmatched junction bases: 2. Germline V gives CDR1 SGHAT, CDR2 FQNNGV. The CDR3 region is CASSTRGNEQFF. The CDR3 coding sequence is TGTGCCAGCAGCACCAGGGGGAATGAGCAGTTCTTC.